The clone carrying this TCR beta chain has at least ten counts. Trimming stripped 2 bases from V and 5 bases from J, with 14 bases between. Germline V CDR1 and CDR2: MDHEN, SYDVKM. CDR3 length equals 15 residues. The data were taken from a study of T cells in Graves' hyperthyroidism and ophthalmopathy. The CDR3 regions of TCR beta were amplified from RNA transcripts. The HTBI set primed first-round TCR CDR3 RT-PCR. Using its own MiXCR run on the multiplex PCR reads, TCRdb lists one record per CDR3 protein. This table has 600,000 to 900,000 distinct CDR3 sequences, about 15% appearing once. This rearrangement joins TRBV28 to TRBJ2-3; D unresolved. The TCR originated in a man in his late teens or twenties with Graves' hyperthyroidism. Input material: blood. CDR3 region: CASSLTGESQDTQYF. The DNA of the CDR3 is TGTGCCAGCAGTTTAACTGGAGAATCTCAAGATACGCAGTATTTT.